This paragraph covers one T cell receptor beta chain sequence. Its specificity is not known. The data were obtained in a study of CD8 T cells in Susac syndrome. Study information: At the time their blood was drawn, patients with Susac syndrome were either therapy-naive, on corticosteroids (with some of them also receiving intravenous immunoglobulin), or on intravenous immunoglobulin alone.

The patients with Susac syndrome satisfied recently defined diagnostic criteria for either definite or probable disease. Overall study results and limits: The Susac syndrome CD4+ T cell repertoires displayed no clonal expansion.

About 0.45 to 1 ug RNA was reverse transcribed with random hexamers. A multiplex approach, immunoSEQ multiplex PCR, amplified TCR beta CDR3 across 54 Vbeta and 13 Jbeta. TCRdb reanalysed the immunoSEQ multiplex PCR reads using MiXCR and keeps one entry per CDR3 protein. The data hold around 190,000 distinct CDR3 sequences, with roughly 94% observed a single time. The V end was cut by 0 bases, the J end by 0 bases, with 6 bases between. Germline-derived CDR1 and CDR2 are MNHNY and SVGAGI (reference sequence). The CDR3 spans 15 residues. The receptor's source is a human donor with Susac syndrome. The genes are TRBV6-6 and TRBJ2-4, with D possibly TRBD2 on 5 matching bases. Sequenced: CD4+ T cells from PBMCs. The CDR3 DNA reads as TGTGCCAGCAGTTACTCGGGAGAAGCCAAAAACATTCAGTACTTC. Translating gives CASSYSGEAKNIQYF.